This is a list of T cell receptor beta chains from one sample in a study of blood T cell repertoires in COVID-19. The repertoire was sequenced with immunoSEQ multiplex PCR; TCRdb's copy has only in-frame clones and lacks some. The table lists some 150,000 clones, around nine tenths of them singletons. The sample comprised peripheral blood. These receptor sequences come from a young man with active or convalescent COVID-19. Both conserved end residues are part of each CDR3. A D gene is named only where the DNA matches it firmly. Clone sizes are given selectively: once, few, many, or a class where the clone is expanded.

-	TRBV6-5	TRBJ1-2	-	TGTGCCAGCAGCACAGGGCAAAACAACTATGGCTACACCTTC	CASSTGQNNYGYTF
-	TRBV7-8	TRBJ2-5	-	TGTGCCAGCAGCTTCTCAGGGGCAGAGACCCAGTACTTC	CASSFSGAETQYF
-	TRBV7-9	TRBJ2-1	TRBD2	TGTGCCATCCCGACTAGCGGCTCCTACAATGAGCAGTTCTTC	CAIPTSGSYNEQFF
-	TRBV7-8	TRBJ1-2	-	TGTGCCAGCAGCTTAGTAGTCGGGACAAATTTCGGTGGCTACACCTTC	CASSLVVGTNFGGYTF
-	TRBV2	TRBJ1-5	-	TGTGCCAGCAGTGACAGGGTAGGGCAGCCCCAGCATTTT	CASSDRVGQPQHF
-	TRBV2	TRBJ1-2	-	TGTGCCAGCAGGGAAGGTGGAGGCCGTAACTATGGCTACACCTTC	CASREGGGRNYGYTF
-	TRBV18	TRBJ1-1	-	TGTGCCAGCTCACCAATCCGTGAGGCTTTCTTT	CASSPIREAFF
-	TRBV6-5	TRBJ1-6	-	TGTGCCAGCAGGGGAGACTCCTATAATTCACCCCTCCACTTT	CASRGDSYNSPLHF
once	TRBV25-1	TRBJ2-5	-	TGTGCCAGCAGTGTGGCAGAGACCCAGTACTTC	CASSVAETQYF
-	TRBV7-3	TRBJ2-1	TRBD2	TGTGCCAGCAGCTCCGGACTAGCTCCCGTGGATGAGCAGTTCTTC	CASSSGLAPVDEQFF
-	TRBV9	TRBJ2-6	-	TGTGCCAGCAGCGTAGAGGCAGGAACGTTCGCAGGGGCCAACGTCCTGACTTTC	CASSVEAGTFAGANVLTF
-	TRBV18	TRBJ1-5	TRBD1	TGTGCCAGCTCACGCGGGACAGGGACGGATCAGCCCCAGCATTTT	CASSRGTGTDQPQHF
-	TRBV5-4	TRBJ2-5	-	TGTGCCAACGGACTAAACCAAGAGACCCAGTACTTC	CANGLNQETQYF
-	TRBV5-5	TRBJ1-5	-	TGTGCCAGCAGCGAGACAGGTTATAGCAATCAGCCCCAGCATTTT	CASSETGYSNQPQHF
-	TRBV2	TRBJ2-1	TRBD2	TGTGCCAGCAGTGAGATGCTTAGCGGGGGGAGCTCCTACAATGAGCAGTTCTTC	CASSEMLSGGSSYNEQFF
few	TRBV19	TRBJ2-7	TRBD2	TGTGCCAGTAGTAAGAGCGGGGCTATTCCCCACGAGCAGTACTTC	CASSKSGAIPHEQYF
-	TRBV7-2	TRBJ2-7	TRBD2	TGTGCCAGCAGCTCCTCTAGCGGGGAGAGCTCCTACGAGCAGTACTTC	CASSSSSGESSYEQYF
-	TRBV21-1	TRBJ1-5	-	TGTGCCAGCAGCATCGGAGGTAATCAGCCCCAGCATTTT	CASSIGGNQPQHF
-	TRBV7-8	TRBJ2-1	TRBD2	TGTGCCAGCAGCCTAGTGACTAGCCTGTACAATGAGCAGTTCTTC	CASSLVTSLYNEQFF
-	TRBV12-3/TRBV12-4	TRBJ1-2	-	TGTGCCAGCAGAGGTCGACAGGCCTATGGCTACACCTTC	CASRGRQAYGYTF
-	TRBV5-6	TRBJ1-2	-	TGTGCCAGCAGCCGAGTTAGTACGCCTAACTATGGCTACACCTTC	CASSRVSTPNYGYTF
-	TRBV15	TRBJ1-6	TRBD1	TGTGCCACCAGCAGAGAGACAGGGATTAATTCACCCCTCCACTTT	CATSRETGINSPLHF
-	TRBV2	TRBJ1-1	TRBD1	TGTGCCAGCATATCGGGACAGGGGTACAACACTGAAGCTTTCTTT	CASISGQGYNTEAFF
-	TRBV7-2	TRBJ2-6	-	TGTGCCAGCAGCTTAGAGATTTCGGTCTCTGGGGCCAACGTCCTGACTTTC	CASSLEISVSGANVLTF
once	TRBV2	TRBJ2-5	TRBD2	TGTGCCAGCAGTGAAGCAACTAGCGGGAGCCAAGAGACCCAGTACTTC	CASSEATSGSQETQYF
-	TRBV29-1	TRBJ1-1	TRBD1	TGCAGCGTTTCTGAAACAGGGGGCAACACTGAAGCTTTCTTT	CSVSETGGNTEAFF
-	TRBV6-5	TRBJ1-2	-	TGTGCCAGCAGGGCAGATAACTATGGCTACACCTTC	CASRADNYGYTF
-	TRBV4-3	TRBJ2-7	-	TGCGCCAGCAGCCAAGATGCCGGGTACGAGCAGTACTTC	CASSQDAGYEQYF
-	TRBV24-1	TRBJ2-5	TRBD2	TGTGCCACCAGTGACCCGGGACTAGCGGGGGAAGAGACCCAGTACTTC	CATSDPGLAGEETQYF
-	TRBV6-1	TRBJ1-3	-	TGTGCCAGCAGTGATATTAGCATGATCTCTGGAAACACCATATATTTT	CASSDISMISGNTIYF
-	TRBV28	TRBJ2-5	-	TGTGCCAGCAGTTTATCCGTAAACTCCGCCACGGAGACCCAGTACTTC	CASSLSVNSATETQYF
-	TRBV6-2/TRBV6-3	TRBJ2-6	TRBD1	TGTGCCAGCAGTTACTCGCAGGGACAGTTCATCTCTGGGGCCAACGTCCTGACTTTC	CASSYSQGQFISGANVLTF
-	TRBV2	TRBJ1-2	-	TGTGCCAGCAGGGGCAGTACCTATGGCTACACCTTC	CASRGSTYGYTF
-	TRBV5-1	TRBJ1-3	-	TGCGCCAGCAGCAATACAGGGATTGGAAACACCATATATTTT	CASSNTGIGNTIYF
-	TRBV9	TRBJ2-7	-	TGTGCCAGCAGCGCGAGATCAGGGTCGAAAGAGCAGTACTTC	CASSARSGSKEQYF
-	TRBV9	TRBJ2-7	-	TGTGCCAGCAGCGTAAGGGCGGACTTCTCCTACGAGCAGTACTTC	CASSVRADFSYEQYF
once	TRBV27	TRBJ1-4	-	TGTGCCAGCAGTACCTGGACAGAAGGGAGTGAAAAACTGTTTTTT	CASSTWTEGSEKLFF
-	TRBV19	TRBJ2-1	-	TGTGCCAGTAGTCGTTTAGCTGGTAATGAGCAGTTCTTC	CASSRLAGNEQFF
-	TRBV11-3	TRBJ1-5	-	TGTGCCAGCAGCTCAATCCAGGGTGGGGTGTTGGAAAATCAGCCCCAGCATTTT	CASSSIQGGVLENQPQHF
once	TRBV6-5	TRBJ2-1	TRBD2	TGTGCCAGCAGTTACTGGGCTAGCGGGAGGAAAAATGAGCAGTTCTTC	CASSYWASGRKNEQFF
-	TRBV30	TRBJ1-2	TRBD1	TGTGCCTGGAAGGATCCCCGGACAGGACGTGCTAACTATGGCTACACCTTC	CAWKDPRTGRANYGYTF
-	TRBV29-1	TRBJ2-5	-	TGCAGCGTCCTTTACACAGGGAAAGAGACCCAGTACTTC	CSVLYTGKETQYF
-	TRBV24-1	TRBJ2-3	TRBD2	TGTGCCACCAGTGATTTAGAGACTAGCGGGGGGACAGATACGCAGTATTTT	CATSDLETSGGTDTQYF
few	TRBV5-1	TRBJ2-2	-	TGCGCCAGCAGCTTGGTCACATCGAACACCGGGGAGCTGTTTTTT	CASSLVTSNTGELFF
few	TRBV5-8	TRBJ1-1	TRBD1	TGTGCCAGCAGAAAAGGACAGGGTCGGGGGACTGAAGCTTTCTTT	CASRKGQGRGTEAFF
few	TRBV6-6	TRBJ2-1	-	TGTGCCAGCAGTTACGGGGAGGGGGGGAATGAGCAGTTCTTC	CASSYGEGGNEQFF
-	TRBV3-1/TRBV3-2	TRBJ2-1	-	TGTGCCAGCAGCCAGCGGGTGAGCAATGAGCAGTTCTTC	CASSQRVSNEQFF
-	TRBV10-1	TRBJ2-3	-	TGCGCCAGCAGATTAGCGGCGCCCCTGGCAGATACGCAGTATTTT	CASRLAAPLADTQYF
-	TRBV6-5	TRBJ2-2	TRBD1	TGTGCCAGCAGTTACATGAGACAGGGCCAAGTCGGGGAGCTGTTTTTT	CASSYMRQGQVGELFF
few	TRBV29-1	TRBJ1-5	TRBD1	TGCAGCGTTGAAGACATCGGGGACAGGGTCATGAAAGAGTGTTTGTTTCAGCCCCAGCATTTT	CSVEDIGDRVMKECLFQPQHF
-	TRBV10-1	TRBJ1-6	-	TGCGCCAGCACTGGGACTTTTGAGGGAAAATCACCCCTCCACTTT	CASTGTFEGKSPLHF
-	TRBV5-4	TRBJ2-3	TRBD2	TGTGCCAGCAGCTTGTCTAGCGGTAACAAAGATACGCAGTATTTT	CASSLSSGNKDTQYF
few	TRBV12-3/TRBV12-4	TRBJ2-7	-	TGTGCCAGCAGTTGGGGGGTGAACGAGCAGTACTTC	CASSWGVNEQYF
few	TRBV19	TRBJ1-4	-	TGTGCCAGTAGTATAAGCGACCCTGCAACTAATGAAAAACTGTTTTTT	CASSISDPATNEKLFF
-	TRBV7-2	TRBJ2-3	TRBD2	TGTGCCAGCAGCTTAGGGGCTAGCGGGCGGACAGATACGCAGTATTTT	CASSLGASGRTDTQYF
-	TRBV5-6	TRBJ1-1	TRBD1	TGTGCCAGCAGCCTACAGGGGGCTTTGACTGAAGCTTTCTTT	CASSLQGALTEAFF